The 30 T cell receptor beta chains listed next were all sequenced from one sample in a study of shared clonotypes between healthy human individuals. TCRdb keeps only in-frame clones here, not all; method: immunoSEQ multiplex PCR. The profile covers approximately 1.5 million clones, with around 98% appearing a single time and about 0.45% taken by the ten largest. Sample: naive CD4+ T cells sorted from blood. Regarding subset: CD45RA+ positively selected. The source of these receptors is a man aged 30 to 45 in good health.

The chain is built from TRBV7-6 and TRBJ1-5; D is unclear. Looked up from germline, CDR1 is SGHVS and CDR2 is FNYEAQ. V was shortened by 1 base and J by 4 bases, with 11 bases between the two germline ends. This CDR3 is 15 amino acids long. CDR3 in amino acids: CASSLGEQLNQPQHF. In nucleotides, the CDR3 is TGTGCCAGCAGCTTAGGAGAACAGCTTAATCAGCCCCAGCATTTT.

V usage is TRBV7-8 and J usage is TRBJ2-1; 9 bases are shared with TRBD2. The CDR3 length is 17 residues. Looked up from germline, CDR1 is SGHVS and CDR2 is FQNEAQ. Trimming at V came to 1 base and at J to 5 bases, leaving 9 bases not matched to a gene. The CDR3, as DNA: TGTGCCAGCAGCTTAGTTTTAGCCCTAGCGGGAAACAATGAGCAGTTCTTC. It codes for CASSLVLALAGNNEQFF.

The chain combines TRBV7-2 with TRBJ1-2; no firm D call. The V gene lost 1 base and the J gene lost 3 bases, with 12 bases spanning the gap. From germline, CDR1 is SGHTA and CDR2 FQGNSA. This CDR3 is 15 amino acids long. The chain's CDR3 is CASSLDSEGYYGYTF. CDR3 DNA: TGTGCCAGCAGCTTAGATTCTGAGGGATACTATGGCTACACCTTC. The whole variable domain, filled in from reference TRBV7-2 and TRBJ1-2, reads GAGVSQSPSNKVTEKGKDVELRCDPISGHTALYWYRQSLGQGLEFLIYFQGNSAPDKSGLPSDRFSAERTGGSVSTLTIQRTQQEDSAVYLCASSLDSEGYYGYTFGSGTRLTVV.

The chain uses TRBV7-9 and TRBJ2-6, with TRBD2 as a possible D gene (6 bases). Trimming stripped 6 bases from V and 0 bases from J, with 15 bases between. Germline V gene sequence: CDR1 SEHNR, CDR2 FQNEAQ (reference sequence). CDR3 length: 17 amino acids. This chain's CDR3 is CASRTGTSGSGANVLTF. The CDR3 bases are TGTGCCAGCAGGACCGGGACTTCTGGCTCTGGGGCCAACGTCCTGACTTTC.

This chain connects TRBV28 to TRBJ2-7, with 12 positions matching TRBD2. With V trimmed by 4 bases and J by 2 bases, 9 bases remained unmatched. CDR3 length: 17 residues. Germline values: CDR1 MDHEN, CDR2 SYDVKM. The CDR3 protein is CASSSPLGLAGTYEQYF. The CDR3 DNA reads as TGTGCCAGCAGTTCACCTCTCGGACTAGCGGGAACCTACGAGCAGTACTTC.

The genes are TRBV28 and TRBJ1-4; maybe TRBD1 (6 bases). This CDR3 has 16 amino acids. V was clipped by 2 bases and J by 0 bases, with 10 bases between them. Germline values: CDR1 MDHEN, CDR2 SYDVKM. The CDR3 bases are TGTGCCAGCAGTTTAATGGGGGCTGCAACTAATGAAAAACTGTTTTTT. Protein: CASSLMGAATNEKLFF.

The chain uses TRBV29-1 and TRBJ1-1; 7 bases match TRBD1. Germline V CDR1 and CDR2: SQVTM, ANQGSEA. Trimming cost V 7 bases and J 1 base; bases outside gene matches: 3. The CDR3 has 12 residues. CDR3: CSGNRGNTEAFF. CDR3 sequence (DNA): TGCAGCGGAAACAGGGGGAACACTGAAGCTTTCTTT.

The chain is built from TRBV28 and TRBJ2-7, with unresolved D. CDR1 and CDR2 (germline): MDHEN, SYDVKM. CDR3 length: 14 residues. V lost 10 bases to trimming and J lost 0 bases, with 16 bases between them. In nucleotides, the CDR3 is TGTGCCACCATGACTTTCGGGCCCTCCTACGAGCAGTACTTC. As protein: CATMTFGPSYEQYF.

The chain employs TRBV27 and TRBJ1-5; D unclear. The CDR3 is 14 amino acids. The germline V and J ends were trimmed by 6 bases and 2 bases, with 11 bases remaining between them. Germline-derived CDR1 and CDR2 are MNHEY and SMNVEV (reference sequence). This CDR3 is CASRPQWGNQPQHF. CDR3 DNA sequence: TGTGCCAGCAGACCTCAGTGGGGCAATCAGCCCCAGCATTTT.

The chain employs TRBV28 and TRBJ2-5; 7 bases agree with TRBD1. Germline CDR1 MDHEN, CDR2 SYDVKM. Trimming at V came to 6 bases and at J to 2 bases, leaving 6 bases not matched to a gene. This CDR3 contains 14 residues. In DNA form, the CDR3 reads TGTGCCAGCAGCCCTTGGACAGGACAAGAGACCCAGTACTTC. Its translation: CASSPWTGQETQYF.

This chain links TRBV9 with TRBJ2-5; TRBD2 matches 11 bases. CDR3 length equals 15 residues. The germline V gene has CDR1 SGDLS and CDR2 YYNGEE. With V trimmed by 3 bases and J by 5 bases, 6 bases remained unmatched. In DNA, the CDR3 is TGTGCCAGCAGCGCCTCTAGCGGGAGGAGGGAGACCCAGTACTTC. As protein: CASSASSGRRETQYF.

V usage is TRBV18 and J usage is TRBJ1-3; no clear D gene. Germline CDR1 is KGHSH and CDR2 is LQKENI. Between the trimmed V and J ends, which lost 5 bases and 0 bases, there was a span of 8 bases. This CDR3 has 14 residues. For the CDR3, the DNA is TGTGCCAGCTCAACACTTGGCTCTGGAAACACCATATATTTT. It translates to CASSTLGSGNTIYF.

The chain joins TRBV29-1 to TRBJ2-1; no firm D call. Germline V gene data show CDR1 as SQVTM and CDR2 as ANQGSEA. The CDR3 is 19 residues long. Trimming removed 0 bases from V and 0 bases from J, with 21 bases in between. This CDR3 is CSVEDLRTELRSSYNEQFF. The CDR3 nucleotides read TGCAGCGTTGAAGATCTTCGAACGGAACTACGGAGCTCCTACAATGAGCAGTTCTTC.

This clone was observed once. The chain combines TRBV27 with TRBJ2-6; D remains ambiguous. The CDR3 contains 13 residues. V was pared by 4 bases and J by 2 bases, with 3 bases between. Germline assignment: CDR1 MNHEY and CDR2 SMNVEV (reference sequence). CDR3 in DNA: TGTGCCAGCAGTTATGCTGGGGCCAACGTCCTGACTTTC. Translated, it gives CASSYAGANVLTF.

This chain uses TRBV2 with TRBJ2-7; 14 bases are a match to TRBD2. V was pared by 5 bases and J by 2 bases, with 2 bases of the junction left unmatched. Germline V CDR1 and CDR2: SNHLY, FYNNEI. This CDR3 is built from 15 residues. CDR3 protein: CASSSTSGRAYEQYF. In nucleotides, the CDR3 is TGTGCCAGCAGTTCGACTAGCGGGAGGGCCTACGAGCAGTACTTC.

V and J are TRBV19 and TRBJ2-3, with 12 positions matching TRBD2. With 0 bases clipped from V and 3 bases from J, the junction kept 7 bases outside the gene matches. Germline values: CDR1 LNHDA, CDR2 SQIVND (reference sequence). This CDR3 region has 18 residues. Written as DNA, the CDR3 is TGTGCCAGTAGTATAGAAAAGAGACTAGCGGGAGCGACAGATACGCAGTATTTT. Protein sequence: CASSIEKRLAGATDTQYF.

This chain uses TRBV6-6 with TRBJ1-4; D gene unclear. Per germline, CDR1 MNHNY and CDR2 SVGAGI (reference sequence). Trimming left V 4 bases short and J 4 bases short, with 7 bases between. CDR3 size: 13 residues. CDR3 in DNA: TGTGCCAGCAGTTTACAGCTTAATGAAAAACTGTTTTTT. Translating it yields CASSLQLNEKLFF.

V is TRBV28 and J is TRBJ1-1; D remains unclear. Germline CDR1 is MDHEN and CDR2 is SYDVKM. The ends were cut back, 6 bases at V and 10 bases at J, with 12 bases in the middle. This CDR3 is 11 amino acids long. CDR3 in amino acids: CASSPVSGAFF. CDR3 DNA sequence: TGTGCCAGCAGCCCCGTCTCGGGAGCTTTCTTT.

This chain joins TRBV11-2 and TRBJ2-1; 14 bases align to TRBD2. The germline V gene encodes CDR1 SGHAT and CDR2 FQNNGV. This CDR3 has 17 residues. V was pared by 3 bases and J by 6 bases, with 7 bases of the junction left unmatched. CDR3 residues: CASSLRLAGGPGNEQFF. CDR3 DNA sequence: TGTGCCAGCAGCTTGCGACTAGCGGGAGGGCCAGGCAATGAGCAGTTCTTC. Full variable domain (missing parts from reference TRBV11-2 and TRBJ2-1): EAGVAQSPRYKIIEKRQSVAFWCNPISGHATLYWYQQILGQGPKLLIQFQNNGVVDDSQLPKDRFSAERLKGVDSTLKIQPAKLEDSAVYLCASSLRLAGGPGNEQFFGPGTRLTVL.

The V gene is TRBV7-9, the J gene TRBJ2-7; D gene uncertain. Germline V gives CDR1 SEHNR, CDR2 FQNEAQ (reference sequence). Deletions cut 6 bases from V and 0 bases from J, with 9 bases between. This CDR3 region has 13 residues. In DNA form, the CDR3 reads TGTGCCAGCAGTTCGGCAAACTCCTACGAGCAGTACTTC. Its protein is CASSSANSYEQYF.

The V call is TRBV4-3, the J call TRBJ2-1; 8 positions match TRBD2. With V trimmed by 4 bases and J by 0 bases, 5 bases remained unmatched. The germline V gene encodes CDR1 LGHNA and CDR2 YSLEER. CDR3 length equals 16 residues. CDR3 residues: CASSPLAGGSYNEQFF. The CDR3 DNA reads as TGCGCCAGCAGCCCGTTGGCGGGAGGCTCCTACAATGAGCAGTTCTTC.

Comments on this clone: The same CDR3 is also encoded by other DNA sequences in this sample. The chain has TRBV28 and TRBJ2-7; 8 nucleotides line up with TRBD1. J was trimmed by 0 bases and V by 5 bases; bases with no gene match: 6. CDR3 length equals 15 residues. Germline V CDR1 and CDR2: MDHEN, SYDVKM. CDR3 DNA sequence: TGTGCCAGCAGTCCATCCGGGACAGGCTCCTACGAGCAGTACTTC. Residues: CASSPSGTGSYEQYF.

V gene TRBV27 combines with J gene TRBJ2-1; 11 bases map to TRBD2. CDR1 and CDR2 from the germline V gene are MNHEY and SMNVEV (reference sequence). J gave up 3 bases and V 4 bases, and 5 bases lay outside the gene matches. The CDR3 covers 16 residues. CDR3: CASSSLLAGDYNEQFF. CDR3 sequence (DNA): TGTGCCAGCAGTTCCCTACTAGCGGGAGACTACAATGAGCAGTTCTTC.

The CDR3: CASSLQGGGTDTQYF. The CDR3 coding sequence is TGTGCCAGCAGCTTGCAGGGTGGCGGCACAGATACGCAGTATTTT. The V call is TRBV5-6, the J call TRBJ2-3; D possibly corresponds to TRBD1 (5 bases). Germline-derived CDR1 and CDR2 are SGHDT and YYEEEE. Deletions cut 1 base from V and 1 base from J, with 10 bases between. This CDR3 comprises 15 residues.

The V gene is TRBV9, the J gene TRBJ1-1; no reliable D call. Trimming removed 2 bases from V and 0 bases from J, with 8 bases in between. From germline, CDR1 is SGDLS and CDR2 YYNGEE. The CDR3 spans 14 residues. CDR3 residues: CASSVYSMNTEAFF. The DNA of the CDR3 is TGTGCCAGCAGCGTCTACAGCATGAACACTGAAGCTTTCTTT. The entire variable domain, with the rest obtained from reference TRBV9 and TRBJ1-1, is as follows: DSGVTQTPKHLITATGQRVTLRCSPRSGDLSVYWYQQSLDQGLQFLIQYYNGEERAKGNILERFSAQQFPDLHSELNLSSLELGDSALYFCASSVYSMNTEAFFGQGTRLTVV.

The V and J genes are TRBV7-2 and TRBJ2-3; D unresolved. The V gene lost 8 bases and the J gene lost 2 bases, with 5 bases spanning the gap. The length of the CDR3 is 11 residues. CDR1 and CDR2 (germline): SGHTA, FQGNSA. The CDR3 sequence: CASGSTDTQYF. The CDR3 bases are TGTGCCAGCGGATCCACAGATACGCAGTATTTT.

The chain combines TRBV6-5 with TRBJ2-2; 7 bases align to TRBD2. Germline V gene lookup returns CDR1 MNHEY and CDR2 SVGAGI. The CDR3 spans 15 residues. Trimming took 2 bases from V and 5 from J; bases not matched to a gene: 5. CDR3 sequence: CASSYSRGGTGELFF. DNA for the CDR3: TGTGCCAGCAGTTACAGCCGCGGGGGTACCGGGGAGCTGTTTTTT.

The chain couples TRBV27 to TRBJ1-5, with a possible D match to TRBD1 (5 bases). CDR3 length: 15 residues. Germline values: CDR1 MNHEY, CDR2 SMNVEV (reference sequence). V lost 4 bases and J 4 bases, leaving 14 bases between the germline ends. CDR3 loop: CASSSFGDRNQPQHF. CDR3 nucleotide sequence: TGTGCCAGCAGTTCGTTCGGGGACCGAAATCAGCCCCAGCATTTT.

The CDR3 sequence is CASNRENTEAFF. DNA of the CDR3: TGTGCCAGCAACAGGGAGAACACTGAAGCTTTCTTT. The chain employs TRBV30 and TRBJ1-1; tentatively, D is TRBD1 (6 bases). This CDR3 contains 12 residues. V was trimmed by 8 bases and J by 1 base, leaving 11 bases between them. Germline CDR1 and CDR2: GTSNPN and SVGIG (reference sequence).

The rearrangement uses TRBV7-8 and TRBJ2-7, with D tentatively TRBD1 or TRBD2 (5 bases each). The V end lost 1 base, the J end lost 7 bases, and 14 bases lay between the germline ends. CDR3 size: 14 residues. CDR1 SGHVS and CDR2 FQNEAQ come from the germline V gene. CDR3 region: CASSLGHGTVEQYF. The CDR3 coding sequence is TGTGCCAGCAGCTTAGGGCACGGGACGGTTGAGCAGTACTTC.